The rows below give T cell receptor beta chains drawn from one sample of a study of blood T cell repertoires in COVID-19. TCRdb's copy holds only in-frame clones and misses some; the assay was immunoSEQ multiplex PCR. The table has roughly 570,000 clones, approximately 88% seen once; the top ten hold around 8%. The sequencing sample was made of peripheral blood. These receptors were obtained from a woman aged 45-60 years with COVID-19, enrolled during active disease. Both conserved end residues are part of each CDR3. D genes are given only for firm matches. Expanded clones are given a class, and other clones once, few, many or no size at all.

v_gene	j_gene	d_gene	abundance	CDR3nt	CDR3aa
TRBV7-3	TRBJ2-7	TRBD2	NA	TGTGCCAGCGCTCGGGGGGGAAGCTCCTACGAGCAGTACTTC	CASARGGSSYEQYF
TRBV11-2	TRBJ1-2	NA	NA	TGTGCCAGCAGCCTACGGGACATCTATGGCTACACCTTC	CASSLRDIYGYTF
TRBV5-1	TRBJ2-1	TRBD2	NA	TGCGCCAGCAGCGCGGGACTAGCGGGGGAGAACAATGAGCAGTTCTTC	CASSAGLAGENNEQFF
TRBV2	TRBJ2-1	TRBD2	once	TGTGCCAGCACGGGAGGGATCCTCTCCTACAATGAGCAGTTCTTC	CASTGGILSYNEQFF
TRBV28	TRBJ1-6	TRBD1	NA	TGTGCCGGCGGACCGGGACAGTCGATGCAGACCCTCCACTTT	CAGGPGQSMQTLHF
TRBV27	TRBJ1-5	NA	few	TGTGCCAGCAGTTTGGTCGCAGGGACTAATCAGCCCCAGCATTTT	CASSLVAGTNQPQHF
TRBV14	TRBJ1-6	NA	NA	TGTGCCAGCAGCCATCGGGTTTCGAGGTCACCCCTCCACTTT	CASSHRVSRSPLHF
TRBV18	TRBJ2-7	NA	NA	TGTGCCAGCTCACCACCGTCACAGCCTTACGAGCAGTACTTC	CASSPPSQPYEQYF
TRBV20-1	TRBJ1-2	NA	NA	TGCAGTGCTAAGGGAGGGCGCGGCTACACCTTC	CSAKGGRGYTF
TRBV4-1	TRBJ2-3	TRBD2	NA	TGCGCCAGCAGTCCAAGGCGTACTAGCGGGGGTTTGGGCACAGATACGCAGTATTTT	CASSPRRTSGGLGTDTQYF
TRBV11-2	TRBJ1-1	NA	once	TGTGCCAGCAGCGCACAATCAGGGATGGAGACTGAAGCTTTCTTT	CASSAQSGMETEAFF
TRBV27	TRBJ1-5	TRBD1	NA	TGTGCCACCCGACAGGGGCCTCTCTATCAGCCCCAGCATTTT	CATRQGPLYQPQHF
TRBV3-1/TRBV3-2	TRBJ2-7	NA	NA	TGTGCCAGCAGCCAAGATAGAGACGCGAGGGAGCAGTACTTC	CASSQDRDAREQYF
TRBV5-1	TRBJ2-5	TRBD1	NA	TGCGCCAGCAGCCCCGCAGGGGGCGATGGGGAGACCCAGTACTTC	CASSPAGGDGETQYF
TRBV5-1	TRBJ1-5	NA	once	TGCGCCAGCAGCTTAGACACCCGCAGGGGTCAGCCCCAGCATTTT	CASSLDTRRGQPQHF
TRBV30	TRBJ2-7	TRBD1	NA	TGTGCCTGGAGTCTCCTACCGGGACAGGGGGCCAACGAGCAGTACTTC	CAWSLLPGQGANEQYF